The T cell receptor (beta chain) under discussion was sequenced for a study of spatial heterogeneity in lung cancer. In this sample, this clonotype turned up a few times. Its antigen is unknown. In TCRdb, the 5' RACE reads were re-called with MiXCR into one record per CDR3 protein. This sample yields 39,000 or so distinct CDR3 sequences, of which 7.5% are seen a single time; 25% to 35% belongs to the top ten. Regarding time point: sample taken at primary tumor resection. Whole RNA obtained from tumor, nontumor lung or frozen PBMC underwent sequencing without sorting. The donors comprised some 72 untreated early-stage non-small cell lung cancer patients. Study results and caveats: Among blood samples, ubiquitous expanded tumor TCRs appeared more at resection than at follow-up.

The clonotype was recovered from a male donor with early-stage non-small cell lung cancer. Sequenced here: PBMCs, sampled at surgery.

CDR3 residues: CASSLFGFNQPQHF. The CDR3 DNA reads as TGTGCCAGCAGTTTATTCGGGTTCAATCAGCCCCAGCATTTT. The rearrangement joins TRBV28 to TRBJ1-5, with D uncertain. The CDR3 has 14 amino acids. Trimming pared 1 base from V and 3 bases from J, leaving 7 bases between. Germline V gene lookup returns CDR1 MDHEN and CDR2 SYDVKM.